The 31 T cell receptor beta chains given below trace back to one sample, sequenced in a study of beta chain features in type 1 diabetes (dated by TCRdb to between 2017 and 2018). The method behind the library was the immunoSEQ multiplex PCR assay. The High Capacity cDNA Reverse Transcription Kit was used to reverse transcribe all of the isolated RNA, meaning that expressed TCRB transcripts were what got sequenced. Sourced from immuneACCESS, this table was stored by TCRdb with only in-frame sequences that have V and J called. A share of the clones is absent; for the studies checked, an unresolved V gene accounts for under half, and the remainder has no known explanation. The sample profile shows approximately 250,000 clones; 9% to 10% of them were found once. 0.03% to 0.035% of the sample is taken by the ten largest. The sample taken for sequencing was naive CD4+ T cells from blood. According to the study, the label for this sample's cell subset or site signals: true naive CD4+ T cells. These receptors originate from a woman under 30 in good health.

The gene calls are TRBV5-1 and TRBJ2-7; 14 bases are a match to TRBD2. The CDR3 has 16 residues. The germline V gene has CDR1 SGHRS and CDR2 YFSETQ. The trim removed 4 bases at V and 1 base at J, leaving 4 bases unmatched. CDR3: CASSPGLAGESYEQYF. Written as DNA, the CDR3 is TGCGCCAGCAGCCCGGGACTAGCGGGAGAGTCCTACGAGCAGTACTTC.

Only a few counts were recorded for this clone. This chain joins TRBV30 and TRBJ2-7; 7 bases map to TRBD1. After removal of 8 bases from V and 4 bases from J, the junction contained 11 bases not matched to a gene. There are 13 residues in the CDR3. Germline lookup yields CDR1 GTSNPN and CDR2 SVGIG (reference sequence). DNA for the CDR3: TGTGCCAGAGGCCAGGGGGTAGGATACGAGCAGTACTTC. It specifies CARGQGVGYEQYF.

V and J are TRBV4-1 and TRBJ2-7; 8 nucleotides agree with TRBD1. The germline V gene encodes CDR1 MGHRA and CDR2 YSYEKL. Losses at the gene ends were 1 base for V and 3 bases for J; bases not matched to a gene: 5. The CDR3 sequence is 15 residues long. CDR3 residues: CASSQVGDRGYEQYF. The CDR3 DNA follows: TGCGCCAGCAGCCAAGTAGGAGACAGGGGCTACGAGCAGTACTTC.

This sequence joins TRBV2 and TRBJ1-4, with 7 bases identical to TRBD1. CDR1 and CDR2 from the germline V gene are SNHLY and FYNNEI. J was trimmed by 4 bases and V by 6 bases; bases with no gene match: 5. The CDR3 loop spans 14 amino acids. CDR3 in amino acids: CASRRDSINEKLFF. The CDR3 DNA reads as TGTGCCAGCAGGAGGGACAGCATTAATGAAAAACTGTTTTTT.

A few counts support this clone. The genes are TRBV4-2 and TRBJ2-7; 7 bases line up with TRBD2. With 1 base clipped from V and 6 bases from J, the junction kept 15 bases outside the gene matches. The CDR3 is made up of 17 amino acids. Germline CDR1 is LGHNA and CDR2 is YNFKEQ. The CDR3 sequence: CASSQGGLRSGNSEQYF. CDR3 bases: TGTGCCAGCAGCCAAGGTGGGTTAAGGAGCGGGAACAGCGAGCAGTACTTC.

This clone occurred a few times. The CDR3 bases are TGTGCCAGCAGTGCTTCTTCGTCTAGCGGGTACATTCAGTACTTC. This sequence encodes CASSASSSSGYIQYF. The V call is TRBV6-1, the J call TRBJ2-4; 8 positions match TRBD2. From germline, CDR1 is MNHNS and CDR2 SASEGT. This CDR3 contains 15 residues. V shed 4 bases, J shed 8 bases, and the junction held 10 bases outside the gene matches.

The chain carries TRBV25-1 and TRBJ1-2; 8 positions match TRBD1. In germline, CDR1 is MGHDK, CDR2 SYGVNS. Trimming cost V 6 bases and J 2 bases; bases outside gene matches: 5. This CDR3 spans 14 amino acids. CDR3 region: CASRQTGENYGYTF. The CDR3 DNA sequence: TGTGCCAGCAGACAGACAGGGGAAAACTATGGCTACACCTTC.

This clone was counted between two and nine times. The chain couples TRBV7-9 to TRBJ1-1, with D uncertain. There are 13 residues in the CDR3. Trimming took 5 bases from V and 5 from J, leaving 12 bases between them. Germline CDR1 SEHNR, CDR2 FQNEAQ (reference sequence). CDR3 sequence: CASSTEVGTEAFF. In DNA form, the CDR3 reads TGTGCCAGCAGCACGGAGGTAGGGACTGAAGCTTTCTTT. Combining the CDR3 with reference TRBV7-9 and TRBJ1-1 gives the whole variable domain DTGVSQNPRHKITKRGQNVTFRCDPISEHNRLYWYRQTLGQGPEFLTYFQNEAQLEKSRLLSDRFSAERPKGSFSTLEIQRTEQGDSAMYLCASSTEVGTEAFFGQGTRLTVV.

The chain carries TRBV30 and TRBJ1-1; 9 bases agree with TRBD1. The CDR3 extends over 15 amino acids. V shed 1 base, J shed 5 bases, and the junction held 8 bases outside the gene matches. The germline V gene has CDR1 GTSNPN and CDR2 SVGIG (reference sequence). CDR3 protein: CAWSDPDRGETEAFF. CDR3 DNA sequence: TGTGCCTGGAGTGACCCGGACAGGGGTGAAACTGAAGCTTTCTTT. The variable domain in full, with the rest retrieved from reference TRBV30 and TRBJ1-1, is SQTIHQWPATLVQPVGSPLSLECTVEGTSNPNLYWYRQAAGRGLQLLFYSVGIGQISSEVPQNLSASRPQDRQFILSSKKLLLSDSGFYLCAWSDPDRGETEAFFGQGTRLTVV.

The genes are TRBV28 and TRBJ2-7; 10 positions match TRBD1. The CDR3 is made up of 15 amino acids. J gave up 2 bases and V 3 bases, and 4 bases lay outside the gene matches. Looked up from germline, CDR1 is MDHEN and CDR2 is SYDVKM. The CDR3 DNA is TGTGCCAGCAGTTTGTTCGGGACAGGGGCCTACGAGCAGTACTTC. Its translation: CASSLFGTGAYEQYF. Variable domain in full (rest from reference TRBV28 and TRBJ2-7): DVKVTQSSRYLVKRTGEKVFLECVQDMDHENMFWYRQDPGLGLRLIYFSYDVKMKEKGDIPEGYSVSREKKERFSLILESASTNQTSMYLCASSLFGTGAYEQYFGPGTRLTVT.

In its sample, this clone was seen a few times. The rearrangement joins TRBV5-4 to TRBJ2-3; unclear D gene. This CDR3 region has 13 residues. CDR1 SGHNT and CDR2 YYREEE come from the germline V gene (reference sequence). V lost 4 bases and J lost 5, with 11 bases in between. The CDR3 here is CASSPPRGDTQYF. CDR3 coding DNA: TGTGCCAGCAGCCCCCCACGCGGAGATACGCAGTATTTT. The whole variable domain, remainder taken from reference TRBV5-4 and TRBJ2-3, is ETGVTQSPTHLIKTRGQQVTLRCSSQSGHNTVSWYQQALGQGPQFIFQYYREEENGRGNFPPRFSGLQFPNYSSELNVNALELDDSALYLCASSPPRGDTQYFGPGTRLTVL.

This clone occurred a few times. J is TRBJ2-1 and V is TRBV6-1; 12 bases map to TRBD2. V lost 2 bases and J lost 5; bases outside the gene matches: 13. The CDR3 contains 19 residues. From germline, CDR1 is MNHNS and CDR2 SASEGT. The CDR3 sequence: CASSEYLTSGSIGDNEQFF. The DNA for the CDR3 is TGTGCCAGCAGTGAATATCTGACTAGCGGGAGTATCGGCGACAATGAGCAGTTCTTC.

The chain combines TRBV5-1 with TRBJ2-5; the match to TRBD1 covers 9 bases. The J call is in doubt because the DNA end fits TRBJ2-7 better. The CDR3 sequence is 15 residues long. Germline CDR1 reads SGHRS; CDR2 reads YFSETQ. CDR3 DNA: TGCGCCAGCAGCTTGGGGGACAGGGATATCTACGAGCAGTACTTC. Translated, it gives CASSLGDRDIYEQYF.

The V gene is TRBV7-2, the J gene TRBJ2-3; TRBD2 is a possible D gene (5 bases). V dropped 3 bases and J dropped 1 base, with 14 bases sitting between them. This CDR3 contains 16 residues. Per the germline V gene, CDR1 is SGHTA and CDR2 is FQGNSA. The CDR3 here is CASSFFSRTGTDTQYF. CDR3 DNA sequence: TGTGCCAGCAGCTTCTTCTCAAGGACTGGCACAGATACGCAGTATTTT.

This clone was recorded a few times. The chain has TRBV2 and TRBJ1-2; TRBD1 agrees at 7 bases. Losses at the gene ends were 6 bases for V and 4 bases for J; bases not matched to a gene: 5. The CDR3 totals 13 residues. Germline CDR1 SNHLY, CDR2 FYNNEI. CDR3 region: CASRAGTVYGYTF. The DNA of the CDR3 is TGTGCCAGCAGAGCCGGGACAGTCTATGGCTACACCTTC.

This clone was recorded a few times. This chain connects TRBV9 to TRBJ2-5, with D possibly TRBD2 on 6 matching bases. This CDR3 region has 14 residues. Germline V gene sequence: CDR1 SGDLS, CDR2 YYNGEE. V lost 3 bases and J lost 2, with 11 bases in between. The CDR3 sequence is CASSGGVAQETQYF. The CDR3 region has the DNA TGTGCCAGCAGCGGGGGGGTGGCGCAAGAGACCCAGTACTTC.

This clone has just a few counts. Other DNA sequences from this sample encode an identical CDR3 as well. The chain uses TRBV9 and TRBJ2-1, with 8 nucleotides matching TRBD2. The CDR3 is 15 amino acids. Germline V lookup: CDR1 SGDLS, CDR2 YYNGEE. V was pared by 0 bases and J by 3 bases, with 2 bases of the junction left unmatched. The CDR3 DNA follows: TGTGCCAGCAGCGTAGGCAGCGGGAGCTACAATGAGCAGTTCTTC. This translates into CASSVGSGSYNEQFF.

This CDR3 reads CASSLAKLSEQYF. The CDR3, as DNA: TGTGCCAGCAGCTTAGCGAAGCTCTCCGAGCAGTACTTC. The chain employs TRBV7-2 and TRBJ2-7; D not resolved. Trimming removed 0 bases at V and 6 bases at J, with 9 bases between. The CDR3 is 13 amino acids. Germline-derived CDR1 and CDR2 are SGHTA and FQGNSA.

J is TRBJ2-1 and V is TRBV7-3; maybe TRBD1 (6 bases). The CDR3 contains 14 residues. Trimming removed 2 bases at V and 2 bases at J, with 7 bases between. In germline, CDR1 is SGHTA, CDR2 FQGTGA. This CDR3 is CASSLAGAYNEQFF. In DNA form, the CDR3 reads TGTGCCAGCAGCTTAGCAGGGGCCTACAATGAGCAGTTCTTC.

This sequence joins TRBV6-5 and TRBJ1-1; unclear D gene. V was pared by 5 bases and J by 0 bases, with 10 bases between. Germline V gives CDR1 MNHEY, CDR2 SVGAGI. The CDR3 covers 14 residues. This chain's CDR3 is CASSEGGLNTEAFF. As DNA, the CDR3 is TGTGCCAGCAGTGAGGGCGGATTGAACACTGAAGCTTTCTTT.

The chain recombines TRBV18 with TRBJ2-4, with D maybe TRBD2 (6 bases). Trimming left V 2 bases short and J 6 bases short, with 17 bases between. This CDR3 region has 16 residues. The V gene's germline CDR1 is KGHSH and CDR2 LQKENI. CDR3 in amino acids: CASSPSPGVTLNIQYF. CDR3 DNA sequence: TGTGCCAGCTCACCATCCCCGGGGGTTACATTAAACATTCAGTACTTC.

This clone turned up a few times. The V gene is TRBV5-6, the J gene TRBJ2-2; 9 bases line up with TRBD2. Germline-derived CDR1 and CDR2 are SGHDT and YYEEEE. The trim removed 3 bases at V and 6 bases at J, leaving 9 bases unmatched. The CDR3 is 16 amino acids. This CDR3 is CASSWWGGRAPGELFF. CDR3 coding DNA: TGTGCCAGCAGCTGGTGGGGCGGGAGGGCCCCCGGGGAGCTGTTTTTT.

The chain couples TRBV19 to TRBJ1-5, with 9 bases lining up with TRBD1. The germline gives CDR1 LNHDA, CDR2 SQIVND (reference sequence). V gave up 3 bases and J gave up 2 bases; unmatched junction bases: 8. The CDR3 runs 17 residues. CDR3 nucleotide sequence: TGTGCCAGTAGTATGGATGGGACAGGGAGAGGCAATCAGCCCCAGCATTTT. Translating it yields CASSMDGTGRGNQPQHF.

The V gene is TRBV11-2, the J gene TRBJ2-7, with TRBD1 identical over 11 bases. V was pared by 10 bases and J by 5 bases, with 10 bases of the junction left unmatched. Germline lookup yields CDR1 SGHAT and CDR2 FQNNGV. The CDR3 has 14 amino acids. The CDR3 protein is CATKPGQGGHEQYF. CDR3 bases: TGTGCCACTAAACCGGGACAGGGGGGCCACGAGCAGTACTTC. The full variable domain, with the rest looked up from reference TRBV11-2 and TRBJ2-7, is EAGVAQSPRYKIIEKRQSVAFWCNPISGHATLYWYQQILGQGPKLLIQFQNNGVVDDSQLPKDRFSAERLKGVDSTLKIQPAKLEDSAVYLCATKPGQGGHEQYFGPGTRLTVT.

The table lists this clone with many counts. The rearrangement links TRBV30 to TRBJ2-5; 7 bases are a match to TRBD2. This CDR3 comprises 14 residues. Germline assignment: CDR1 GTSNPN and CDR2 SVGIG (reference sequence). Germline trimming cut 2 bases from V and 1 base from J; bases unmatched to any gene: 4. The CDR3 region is CAWSILAFQETQYF. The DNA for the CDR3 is TGTGCCTGGAGTATACTAGCGTTCCAAGAGACCCAGTACTTC.

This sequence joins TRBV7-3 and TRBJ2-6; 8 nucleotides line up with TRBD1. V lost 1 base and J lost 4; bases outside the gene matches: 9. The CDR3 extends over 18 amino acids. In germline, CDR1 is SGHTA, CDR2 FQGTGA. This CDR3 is CASSLRGPGGLGANVLTF. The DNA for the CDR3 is TGTGCCAGCAGCTTAAGGGGGCCAGGGGGCTTAGGGGCCAACGTCCTGACTTTC.

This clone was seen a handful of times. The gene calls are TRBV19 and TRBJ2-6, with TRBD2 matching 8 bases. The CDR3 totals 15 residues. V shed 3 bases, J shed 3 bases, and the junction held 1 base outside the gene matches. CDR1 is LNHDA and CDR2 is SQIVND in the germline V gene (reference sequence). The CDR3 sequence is CASSIREGGANVLTF. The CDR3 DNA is TGTGCCAGTAGTATTCGGGAGGGTGGGGCCAACGTCCTGACTTTC.

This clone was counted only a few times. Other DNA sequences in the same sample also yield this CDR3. DNA of the CDR3: TGCGCCAGCAGCTCCGGACAGAACTATGGCTACACCTTC. It codes for CASSSGQNYGYTF. The J gene is TRBJ1-2, the V gene TRBV5-1, with a tentative D call TRBD1 (6 bases). There are 13 residues in the CDR3. Looked up from germline, CDR1 is SGHRS and CDR2 is YFSETQ. With 3 bases removed from V and 2 bases from J, the gap between germline ends came to 8 bases.

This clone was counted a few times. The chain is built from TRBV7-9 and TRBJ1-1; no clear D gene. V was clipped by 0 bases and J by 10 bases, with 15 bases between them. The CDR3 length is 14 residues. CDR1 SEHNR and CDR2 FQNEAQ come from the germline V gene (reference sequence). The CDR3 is CASSLAREGPGAFF. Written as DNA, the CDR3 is TGTGCCAGCAGCTTAGCGCGGGAGGGCCCGGGAGCTTTCTTT.

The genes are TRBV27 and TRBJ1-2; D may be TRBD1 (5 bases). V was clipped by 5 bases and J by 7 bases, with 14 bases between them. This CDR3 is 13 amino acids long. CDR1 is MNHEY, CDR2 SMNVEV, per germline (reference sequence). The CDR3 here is CASSAGFIGGYTF. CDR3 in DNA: TGTGCCAGCAGTGCAGGGTTTATAGGTGGCTACACCTTC.

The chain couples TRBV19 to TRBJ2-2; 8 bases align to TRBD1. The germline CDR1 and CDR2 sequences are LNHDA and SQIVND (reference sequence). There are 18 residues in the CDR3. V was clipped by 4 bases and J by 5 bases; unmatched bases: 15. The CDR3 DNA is TGTGCCAGTAGTAATAGGGACAGGCGCTGGACAGGTACCGGGGAGCTGTTTTTT. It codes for CASSNRDRRWTGTGELFF. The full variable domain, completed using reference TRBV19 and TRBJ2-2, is DGGITQSPKYLFRKEGQNVTLSCEQNLNHDAMYWYRQDPGQGLRLIYYSQIVNDFQKGDIAEGYSVSREKKESFPLTVTSAQKNPTAFYLCASSNRDRRWTGTGELFFGEGSRLTVL.